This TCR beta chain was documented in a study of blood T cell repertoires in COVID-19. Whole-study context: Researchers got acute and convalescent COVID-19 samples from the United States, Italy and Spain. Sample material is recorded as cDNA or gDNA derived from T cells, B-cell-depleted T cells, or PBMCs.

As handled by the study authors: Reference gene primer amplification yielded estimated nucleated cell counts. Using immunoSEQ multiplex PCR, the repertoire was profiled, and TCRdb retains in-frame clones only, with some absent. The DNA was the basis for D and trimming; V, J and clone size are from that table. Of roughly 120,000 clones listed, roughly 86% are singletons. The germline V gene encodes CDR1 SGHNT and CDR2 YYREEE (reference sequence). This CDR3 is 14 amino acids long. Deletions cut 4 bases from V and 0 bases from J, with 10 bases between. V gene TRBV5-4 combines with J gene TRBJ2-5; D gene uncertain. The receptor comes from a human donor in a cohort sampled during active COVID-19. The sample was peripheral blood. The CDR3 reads CASSPERYQETQYF. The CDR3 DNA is TGTGCCAGCAGCCCCGAGAGGTACCAAGAGACCCAGTACTTC.